The rows below give T cell receptor beta chains drawn from one sample of a study of cytomegalovirus exposure and HLA in healthy donors. Clones were sequenced by immunoSEQ multiplex PCR, and TCRdb holds only the in-frame ones, with some missing. The table shows fewer than 70,000 clones, with around 74% occurring only once. Sequencing input: PBMCs. These receptors all come from an older woman in good health and CMV-seropositive. The CDR3 runs from the conserved cysteine through the conserved F or W. D genes are given only for firm matches. Size is omitted from some rows. Given values are once, few, many or a class for expanded clones.

V gene	J gene	D gene	clone size	CDR3 protein	CDR3 DNA
TRBV6-5	TRBJ1-2	TRBD1	.	CASSYVQGANYGYTF	TGTGCCAGCAGTTACGTCCAGGGGGCTAACTATGGCTACACCTTC
TRBV6-6	TRBJ2-3	TRBD1	.	CAVGTGNQVDTQYF	TGTGCCGTCGGGACAGGGAATCAAGTAGATACGCAGTATTTT
TRBV10-3	TRBJ2-1	TRBD2	.	CAIRQTSGKVEQFF	TGTGCCATCAGGCAGACTAGCGGGAAGGTTGAGCAGTTCTTC
TRBV30	TRBJ1-5	.	.	CAWTSQVAEPQHF	TGTGCCTGGACCTCACAGGTTGCAGAGCCCCAGCATTTT
TRBV30	TRBJ2-7	.	.	CAWSVTGWHEQYF	TGTGCCTGGAGTGTAACAGGGTGGCACGAGCAGTACTTC
TRBV28	TRBJ2-5	TRBD1	.	CASSAGQGGRETQYF	TGTGCCAGCAGCGCCGGACAGGGGGGACGGGAGACCCAGTACTTC
TRBV30	TRBJ1-2	.	.	CAWSASGYGYTF	TGTGCCTGGAGTGCATCGGGCTATGGCTACACCTTC
TRBV6-1	TRBJ2-3	.	once	CASSEVQGSTDTQYF	TGTGCCAGCAGTGAAGTTCAGGGAAGCACAGATACGCAGTATTTT
TRBV10-3	TRBJ1-4	TRBD1	few	CAISDKWTGANEKLFF	TGTGCCATCAGCGACAAATGGACAGGGGCAAATGAAAAACTGTTTTTT
TRBV6-5	TRBJ2-7	.	once	CASSYSEEPYEQYF	TGTGCCAGCAGTTACTCGGAGGAGCCCTACGAGCAGTACTTC
TRBV5-1	TRBJ1-5	.	.	CASSLRGWEPQHF	TGCGCCAGCAGCTTGAGGGGGTGGGAGCCCCAGCATTTT
TRBV7-9	TRBJ2-1	.	.	CASSLGARGNEQFF	TGTGCCAGCAGCTTAGGTGCCCGGGGGAATGAGCAGTTCTTC
TRBV11-3	TRBJ2-2	TRBD2	few	CASSISHGGEVAGELFF	TGTGCCAGCAGCATATCCCACGGGGGGGAAGTGGCCGGGGAGCTGTTTTTT